This T cell receptor beta chain was found in a study of T cell responses to AZD1222 COVID-19 vaccine. Study-level results: Scientists sampled the repertoires only once the peak T cell response had passed. Only five to seven AZD1222 recipients tested seropositive at baseline.

TCRdb's table, derived via immunoSEQ multiplex PCR, lists solely in-frame clones and lacks some. The sample records 120,000 or so clones, around 87% being singletons. On this clone itself: Its antigen is not identified.

V was shortened by 1 base and J by 5 bases, with 18 bases between the two germline ends. Germline CDR1 and CDR2: LNHDA and SQIVND (reference sequence). The CDR3 has 17 residues. This clonotype was sampled from an adult in good health. The chain is built from TRBV19 and TRBJ1-5, with D perhaps matching TRBD1 (5 bases). Sequenced here: peripheral blood, sampled on day 0 of AZD1222 vaccination. CDR3 sequence reads: CASSIGGDLLRDQPQHF. The CDR3 bases are TGTGCCAGTAGTATAGGTGGGGACCTCCTTCGGGATCAGCCCCAGCATTTT.